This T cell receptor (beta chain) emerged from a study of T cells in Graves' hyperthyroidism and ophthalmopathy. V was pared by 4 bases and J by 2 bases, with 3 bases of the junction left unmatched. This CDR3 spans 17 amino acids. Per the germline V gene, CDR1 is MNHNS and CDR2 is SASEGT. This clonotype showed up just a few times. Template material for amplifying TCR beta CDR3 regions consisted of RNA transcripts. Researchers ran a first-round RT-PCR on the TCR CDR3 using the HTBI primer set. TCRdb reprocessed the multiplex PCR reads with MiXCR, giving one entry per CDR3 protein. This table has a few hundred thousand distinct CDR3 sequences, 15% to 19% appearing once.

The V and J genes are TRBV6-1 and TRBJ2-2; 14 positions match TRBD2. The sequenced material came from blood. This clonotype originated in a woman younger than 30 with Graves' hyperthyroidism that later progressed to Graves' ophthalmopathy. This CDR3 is CASSGTSGRLNTGELFF. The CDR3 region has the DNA TGTGCCAGCAGTGGGACTAGCGGGAGGCTCAACACCGGGGAGCTGTTTTTT.